The 3 T cell receptor beta chains reported below all come from one sample, sequenced in a study of blood T cell repertoires in COVID-19. TCRdb's table, derived via immunoSEQ multiplex PCR, lists solely in-frame clones and lacks some. Of over 200,000 clones listed, almost 90% are singletons. The sample consisted of peripheral blood. The receptor source for this set is a woman aged 55-70 years with acute or convalescent COVID-19.

The V call is TRBV13, the J call TRBJ2-7; 16 positions agree with TRBD2. The CDR3 runs to 16 residues. Germline CDR1 is PRHDT and CDR2 is FYEKMQ (reference sequence). V trimming: 3 bases; J trimming: 7 bases; junction bases outside the gene matches: 6. The CDR3 here is CASSFAGTSGRGEQYF. CDR3 nucleotides: TGTGCCAGCAGCTTCGCCGGGACTAGCGGGAGGGGGGAGCAGTACTTC. The whole variable domain, filled in from reference TRBV13 and TRBJ2-7, reads AAGVIQSPRHLIKEKRETATLKCYPIPRHDTVYWYQQGPGQDPQFLISFYEKMQSDKGSIPDRFSAQQFSDYHSELNMSSLELGDSALYFCASSFAGTSGRGEQYFGPGTRLTVT.

The chain joins TRBV6-4 to TRBJ1-5, with a weak D call TRBD1 (5 bases). With 5 bases removed from V and 6 bases from J, the gap between germline ends came to 17 bases. Germline V gene sequence: CDR1 MRHNA, CDR2 SNTAGT. This CDR3 spans 15 amino acids. CDR3: CASSLQGGGFQPQHF. In DNA form, the CDR3 reads TGTGCCAGCAGTCTGCAGGGAGGTGGATTTCAGCCCCAGCATTTT.

This clone was picked up one time. The rearrangement links TRBV30 to TRBJ1-2; TRBD1 matches 12 bases. CDR1 and CDR2 from the germline V gene are GTSNPN and SVGIG (reference sequence). Trimming cost V 3 bases and J 7 bases; bases outside gene matches: 9. The CDR3 spans 15 residues. The CDR3, as DNA: TGTGCCTGGAGACTCCTGGGACAGGGGGCGAGTGGCTACACCTTC. It encodes CAWRLLGQGASGYTF.